Listed below are T cell receptor beta chains from one sample, sequenced in a study of long-term antiretroviral therapy in people with HIV. Generated by immunoSEQ multiplex PCR, the TCRdb table keeps only in-frame clones and is missing some. The sample gives 25,000 to 30,000 clones, approximately 91% of which show up once; 4.2% is in the top ten. The sequencing here drew on unsorted PBMCs, taken 3.1 years after starting antiretroviral therapy. Source of these receptors: a man between 18 and 29 years old with HIV. CDR3s include the opening cysteine and the closing phenylalanine or tryptophan.

cdr3_aa j_call v_call
CASSIAGMGGYTF TRBJ1-2 TRBV19
CASSPRGGFEQFF TRBJ2-1 TRBV18
CASSFDRYTIYF TRBJ1-3 TRBV6-5
CSVGGLAGSQGTGELFF TRBJ2-2 TRBV29-1
CASSHETGWGTEAFF TRBJ1-1 TRBV4-1
CASSFLSQGGEQFF TRBJ2-1 TRBV27
CASSLEGQGVFSPLHF TRBJ1-6 TRBV11-2
CASSHRYSNQPQHF TRBJ1-5 TRBV4-1
CASSQRGYNEQFF TRBJ2-1 TRBV18
CASSQGGGQGSSPLHF TRBJ1-6 TRBV4-3
CAWSTLGSENTEAFF TRBJ1-1 TRBV30
CASSPRRRYQETQYF TRBJ2-5 TRBV18
CASSPGLAVSYEQYF TRBJ2-7 TRBV18
CASSVAGQQYGYTF TRBJ1-2 TRBV9
CASRRQGGEWETQYF TRBJ2-5 TRBV6-5
CASSNRPFTDTQYF TRBJ2-3 TRBV9
CASSWGQGIGEQYF TRBJ2-7 TRBV6-5
CASSLLTSGGYTDTQYF TRBJ2-3 TRBV7-9
CASSEVGTGDTEAFF TRBJ1-1 TRBV6-1
CASSMLLSGGNQPQHF TRBJ1-5 TRBV19
CASSLLAGGGEQYF TRBJ2-7 TRBV7-6
CASRTLQGRAEAFF TRBJ1-1 TRBV25-1
CASGGSSYEQYF TRBJ2-7 TRBV6-5
CASSDAGFYPEAFF TRBJ1-1 TRBV2
CASSLGQGGQPQHF TRBJ1-5 TRBV27
CASSLEVSIPEAFF TRBJ1-1 TRBV7-2
CASSFGQGSTGELFF TRBJ2-2 TRBV7-2
CASSYSGQGPDTQYF TRBJ2-3 TRBV6-6
CASSGYRDAQPQHF TRBJ1-5 TRBV25-1
CASSHLGGAGNTIYF TRBJ1-3 TRBV11-2
CASSLSRQGVGGELFF TRBJ2-2 TRBV27
CAWSAAGPEKFPDTQYF TRBJ2-3 TRBV30
CASEPVGGSYLNQPQHF TRBJ1-5 TRBV28
CASSQLDRDEKLFF TRBJ1-4 TRBV14
CSAGTGVTYEQYF TRBJ2-7 TRBV29-1
CASSLEEGTVPTDTQYF TRBJ2-3 TRBV13
CASSESAVNQPQHF TRBJ1-5 TRBV6-1
CSAGLRAGNYGYTF TRBJ1-2 TRBV29-1
CASSEGTSEKLFF TRBJ1-4 TRBV25-1
CASTTPDSYNEQFF TRBJ2-1 TRBV13
CASSVGPAGLTDTQYF TRBJ2-3 TRBV9
CAISERNTEAFF TRBJ1-1 TRBV10-3
CASRGTGGSIQYF TRBJ2-4 TRBV19
CARTLAGGEKLFF TRBJ1-4 TRBV23-1
CASSEIRAAGNTEAFF TRBJ1-1 TRBV6-1